This paragraph reports one TCR beta chain. The table came from immunoSEQ multiplex PCR; TCRdb's copy has only in-frame clones and leaves some out. The sample yields about 120,000 clones, about 80% seen once. The record originates from a study of blood T cell repertoires in COVID-19. Study-level background: The samples span acute and convalescent COVID-19 from the United States, Italy and Spain.

Sequencing input: peripheral blood. The sequence came from an older man with acute or convalescent COVID-19.

In DNA, the CDR3 is TGCGCCAGCAGCTGGGGCCCCAATGAGCAGTTCTTC. The encoded protein is CASSWGPNEQFF. This sequence joins TRBV5-1 and TRBJ2-1; a possible D gene is TRBD1 (5 bases). Trimming stripped 3 bases from V and 6 bases from J, with 7 bases between. The length of the CDR3 is 12 residues. In germline, CDR1 is SGHRS, CDR2 YFSETQ.